The present TCR beta chain was sequenced within a study of T cell responses to AZD1222 COVID-19 vaccine. In the study overall: Recipients boosted at about 4 weeks or about 12 weeks are pooled. Study outcomes and limitations: Mostly white British, mostly female donors; authors suggested clonal diversity may be underestimated. Of spike-specific TCRs, nearly half reportedly target regions left unmutated in variants. Repertoires were obtained solely post-peak T cell response.

Measured with immunoSEQ multiplex PCR; TCRdb has only the in-frame clones, and not every one. This sample has over 100,000 clones, with around nine tenths found just once. This CDR3 has 15 residues. Trimming cost V 6 bases and J 5 bases; bases outside gene matches: 8. Germline loops: CDR1 KGHSH, CDR2 LQKENI. Details on this clone: Antigen specificity is unknown.

The clonotype originates from an adult in good health. This chain connects TRBV18 to TRBJ2-1; 9 bases are a match to TRBD1. The sample was peripheral blood, taken on day 0 of AZD1222 vaccination. CDR3 protein: CASSLDRGRNNEQFF. In DNA, the CDR3 is TGTGCCAGCTCCCTTGACAGGGGGAGAAACAATGAGCAGTTCTTC.